This passage covers 24 T cell receptor beta chains from one sample sequenced in a study of blood T cell repertoires in COVID-19. Sequenced by immunoSEQ multiplex PCR; TCRdb stores in-frame clones only, minus some. Of 60,000 or so clones in the sample, around 74% were seen once. The specimen sequenced was peripheral blood. The receptors were gathered from a woman aged 50 to 60 with active or convalescent COVID-19.

This clone was recorded once. The V and J genes are TRBV24-1 and TRBJ1-1; D is undetermined. Germline CDR1 and CDR2: KGHDR and SFDVKD. The CDR3 length is 13 residues. The V gene lost 2 bases and the J gene lost 5 bases, with 8 bases spanning the gap. The CDR3 DNA sequence: TGTGCCACCAGTGATTGGGAGGAAACTGAAGCTTTCTTT. It yields the protein CATSDWEETEAFF.

In its sample, this clone was seen a few times. The V call is TRBV7-9, the J call TRBJ2-1; 9 bases align to TRBD2. CDR3 length: 15 residues. V gave up 6 bases and J gave up 2 bases; unmatched junction bases: 5. Germline-derived CDR1 and CDR2 are SEHNR and FQNEAQ (reference sequence). As DNA, the CDR3 is TGTGCCAGCAGGAAAGCGGGAGGCGCCTACAATGAGCAGTTCTTC. Translated: CASRKAGGAYNEQFF.

The chain uses TRBV20-1 and TRBJ1-1; D gene ambiguous. Germline V gene lookup returns CDR1 DFQATT and CDR2 SNEGSKA (reference sequence). This CDR3 spans 12 amino acids. Trimming took 3 bases from V and 4 from J, leaving 9 bases between them. CDR3 loop: CSASEKLTEAFF. CDR3 DNA: TGCAGTGCTAGTGAGAAACTCACTGAAGCTTTCTTT.

V usage is TRBV10-3 and J usage is TRBJ1-2, with a possible D match to TRBD1 (5 bases). CDR3 size: 11 residues. Per germline, CDR1 ENHRY and CDR2 SYGVKD. V lost 10 bases and J 7 bases, leaving 13 bases between the germline ends. The CDR3 bases are TGTGCCAGCCAAGGGGTTGGTGGCTACACCTTC. Residues: CASQGVGGYTF.

The gene calls are TRBV19 and TRBJ1-1, with TRBD1 identical over 11 bases. V trimming: 3 bases; J trimming: 1 base; junction bases outside the gene matches: 1. The CDR3 runs 15 residues. Germline assignment: CDR1 LNHDA and CDR2 SQIVND (reference sequence). The CDR3 reads CASSMGTGGNTEAFF. Written as DNA, the CDR3 is TGTGCCAGTAGTATGGGGACAGGGGGGAACACTGAAGCTTTCTTT.

J is TRBJ1-5 and V is TRBV19; 8 bases line up with TRBD1. Germline lookup yields CDR1 LNHDA and CDR2 SQIVND (reference sequence). V shed 6 bases, J shed 6 bases, and the junction held 10 bases outside the gene matches. The CDR3 runs 15 residues. CDR3 region: CASRKTGEGVQPQHF. CDR3 nucleotide sequence: TGTGCCAGTAGGAAGACAGGGGAGGGAGTTCAGCCCCAGCATTTT.

The CDR3 is CASVRGANEKLFF. DNA of the CDR3: TGTGCCAGCGTTCGGGGGGCTAATGAAAAACTGTTTTTT. This chain connects TRBV6-5 to TRBJ1-4, with D possibly being TRBD1 (5 bases). This CDR3 has 13 residues. Germline V gene lookup returns CDR1 MNHEY and CDR2 SVGAGI. Trimming removed 8 bases from V and 3 bases from J, with 10 bases in between.

This clone was seen more than once but under ten times. V usage is TRBV6-5 and J usage is TRBJ2-1; D possibly corresponds to TRBD2 (7 bases). In germline, CDR1 is MNHEY, CDR2 SVGAGI. This CDR3 region has 14 residues. The V end lost 9 bases, the J end lost 5 bases, and 17 bases lay between the germline ends. The DNA of the CDR3 is TGTGCCAGTGAGGTCGCGGGGGCTAACAATGAGCAGTTCTTC. This sequence encodes CASEVAGANNEQFF.

V is TRBV5-6 and J is TRBJ1-4; D is uncertain. The CDR3 loop spans 13 amino acids. Germline V gene lookup returns CDR1 SGHDT and CDR2 YYEEEE. The V gene lost 0 bases and the J gene lost 7 bases, with 7 bases spanning the gap. CDR3: CASSLAGIEKLFF. CDR3 DNA sequence: TGTGCCAGCAGCTTGGCCGGGATTGAAAAACTGTTTTTT.

This clone is medium-sized. The CDR3 here is CASSPSLGGYEQYF. The DNA of the CDR3 is TGTGCCAGCAGCCCGAGCCTAGGTGGTTACGAGCAGTACTTC. The chain recombines TRBV7-2 with TRBJ2-7; D is unresolved. The ends were cut back, 5 bases at V and 4 bases at J, with 15 bases in the middle. The length of the CDR3 is 14 residues. Germline V lookup: CDR1 SGHTA, CDR2 FQGNSA.

The sample holds one count of this clone. The rearrangement uses TRBV30 and TRBJ2-1; tentatively, D is TRBD2 (6 bases). V was trimmed by 3 bases and J by 6 bases, leaving 12 bases between them. CDR3 length: 13 amino acids. Germline assignment: CDR1 GTSNPN and CDR2 SVGIG (reference sequence). CDR3 DNA: TGTGCCTGGAGGGTAGCGGCACTCAATGAGCAGTTCTTC. Encoded protein: CAWRVAALNEQFF.

CDR3 protein: CASSQDLIVADNEQFF. CDR3 bases: TGTGCCAGCAGCCAAGATCTGATAGTAGCCGACAATGAGCAGTTCTTC. The gene calls are TRBV14 and TRBJ2-1; D is uncertain. CDR3 length: 16 residues. Germline CDR1 SGHDN, CDR2 FVKESK. V was pared by 0 bases and J by 5 bases, with 14 bases between.

The chain recombines TRBV5-1 with TRBJ2-4; tentatively, D is TRBD1 (6 bases). From germline, CDR1 is SGHRS and CDR2 YFSETQ. V was cut by 0 bases and J by 2 bases, with 6 bases left in between. The CDR3 is 14 amino acids. Here the CDR3 DNA reads TGCGCCAGCAGCTTGGGGGGGCCCAAAAACATTCAGTACTTC. Its translation is CASSLGGPKNIQYF.

The CDR3 is CASKERGGGGGELFF. In nucleotides, the CDR3 is TGTGCCAGTAAGGAAAGAGGGGGCGGCGGCGGGGAGCTGTTTTTT. V gene TRBV19 combines with J gene TRBJ2-2; 7 nucleotides match TRBD1. The germline CDR1 and CDR2 sequences are LNHDA and SQIVND (reference sequence). V shed 7 bases, J shed 7 bases, and the junction held 12 bases outside the gene matches. The CDR3 totals 15 residues.

The chain carries TRBV9 and TRBJ2-3, with 7 nucleotides matching TRBD1. The junction had 11 bases not matched to a gene; V was cut back by 4 bases and J by 6 bases. Looked up from germline, CDR1 is SGDLS and CDR2 is YYNGEE. CDR3 length: 15 residues. Here the CDR3 reads CASSPEGASVDTQYF. CDR3 coding DNA: TGTGCCAGCAGCCCTGAGGGGGCTAGTGTGGATACGCAGTATTTT.

This clone appeared a single time. The rearrangement uses TRBV11-2 and TRBJ1-1; D gene ambiguous. The CDR3 is 16 amino acids. Germline CDR1 reads SGHAT; CDR2 reads FQNNGV. Trimming pared 0 bases from V and 0 bases from J, leaving 11 bases between. The CDR3 sequence is CASSLEGWRLNTEAFF. In DNA, the CDR3 is TGTGCCAGCAGCTTAGAGGGCTGGAGGTTGAACACTGAAGCTTTCTTT.

V and J are TRBV5-5 and TRBJ2-5; 7 positions match TRBD2. The CDR3 loop spans 14 amino acids. Germline CDR1 is SGHKS and CDR2 is YYEKEE (reference sequence). The ends lost 1 base at V and 2 bases at J; junction bases unmatched: 2. Here the CDR3 reads CASSLPGGQETQYF. The DNA of the CDR3 is TGTGCCAGCAGCTTGCCCGGGGGGCAAGAGACCCAGTACTTC.

V and J are TRBV4-3 and TRBJ1-2; tentative D call: TRBD1 (6 bases). Between the trimmed V and J ends, which lost 6 bases and 4 bases, there was a span of 12 bases. This CDR3 comprises 13 residues. Germline V lookup: CDR1 LGHNA, CDR2 YSLEER. The CDR3 bases are TGCGCCAGCAGTCAACAGGGAGGCTATGGCTACACCTTC. This encodes CASSQQGGYGYTF.

V is TRBV18 and J is TRBJ2-7; 12 bases line up with TRBD2. Trimming at V came to 3 bases and at J to 0 bases, leaving 0 bases not matched to a gene. The CDR3 runs to 15 residues. Germline CDR1 is KGHSH and CDR2 is LQKENI. This CDR3 reads CASSPGLAGSYEQYF. DNA of the CDR3: TGTGCCAGCTCACCGGGACTAGCGGGCTCCTACGAGCAGTACTTC.

The chain combines TRBV30 with TRBJ2-3, with D possibly matching TRBD1 (6 bases). The V and J ends lost 1 base and 5 bases respectively, with 13 bases between them. The germline gives CDR1 GTSNPN, CDR2 SVGIG (reference sequence). This CDR3 has 14 amino acids. The CDR3: CAWSGDTQEDTQYF. The CDR3 region has the DNA TGTGCCTGGAGTGGGGACACGCAGGAAGATACGCAGTATTTT.

The chain recombines TRBV30 with TRBJ2-2; TRBD2 matches 9 bases. J was trimmed by 6 bases and V by 8 bases; bases with no gene match: 7. This CDR3 region has 13 residues. Germline V gene data show CDR1 as GTSNPN and CDR2 as SVGIG (reference sequence). This CDR3 reads CAGSGSIAGELFF. CDR3 DNA sequence: TGTGCCGGTAGCGGGAGTATCGCCGGGGAGCTGTTTTTT.

The chain carries TRBV9 and TRBJ2-1, with TRBD1 matching over 7 bases. With V trimmed by 3 bases and J by 3 bases, 6 bases remained unmatched. The CDR3 loop spans 15 amino acids. CDR1 SGDLS and CDR2 YYNGEE come from the germline V gene. The chain's CDR3 is CASSAVGQIYNEQFF. Here the CDR3 DNA reads TGTGCCAGCAGCGCAGTGGGACAGATCTACAATGAGCAGTTCTTC.

The CDR3 DNA reads as TGCGCCAGCAGCCCTTGGCACAGGGGAGCAACTGAAGCTTTCTTT. Its protein is CASSPWHRGATEAFF. The V and J genes are TRBV4-1 and TRBJ1-1, with 7 nucleotides matching TRBD1. This CDR3 contains 15 residues. Germline V CDR1 and CDR2: MGHRA, YSYEKL. V lost 4 bases, J lost 5 bases, and 10 bases stayed unmatched.

This clone was observed a handful of times. The genes are TRBV9 and TRBJ2-2; perhaps TRBD2 as D (6 bases). V dropped 5 bases and J dropped 6 bases, with 14 bases sitting between them. CDR1 and CDR2 from the germline V gene are SGDLS and YYNGEE. There are 14 residues in the CDR3. CDR3 in amino acids: CASRLGGTAGELFF. CDR3 DNA sequence: TGTGCCAGCAGATTGGGCGGGACGGCCGGGGAGCTGTTTTTT. Full variable domain (outside the CDR3, taken from reference TRBV9 and TRBJ2-2): DSGVTQTPKHLITATGQRVTLRCSPRSGDLSVYWYQQSLDQGLQFLIQYYNGEERAKGNILERFSAQQFPDLHSELNLSSLELGDSALYFCASRLGGTAGELFFGEGSRLTVL.